This T cell receptor beta chain was identified during a study of regulatory T cells in long-lasting Graves disease. The study's findings and limits: Relative to new patients (966), persistent patients exhibited greater sharing of public clonotypes (approximately 2,500).

The TCR beta library used iRepertoire HTBI primers with Arm-PCR amplification of CDR3. Per the authors' pipeline: The study identified around 62 TRBV and approximately 14 TRBJ segments across samples. MiXCR, applied by TCRdb to the multiplex PCR reads, yields one record per CDR3 protein. TCRdb, not the authors, supplied the V and J calls. The sample contains hundreds of thousands of distinct CDR3 sequences, over 12% of which appear only once. The time point: newly diagnosed GD, antithyroid drugs for less than 3 months. Researchers made the TCR library from RNA that was extracted from PBMCs. Ten or more counts support this clonotype. The antigen is unknown. The data also belong to a second study, concerning T cells in Graves' hyperthyroidism and ophthalmopathy. Per that paper: Most clonotypes that expanded in the thyroid above 0.001 also showed up in blood.

This sequence originates from a woman between 40 and 50 years old with Graves disease. The source was peripheral blood mononuclear cells (PBMCs), collected at new diagnosis, from a patient treated with antithyroid drugs.

Written as DNA, the CDR3 is TGTGCCAGCAGCATACAGGATAACTATGGCTACACCTTC. Translated, it gives CASSIQDNYGYTF. This chain connects TRBV28 to TRBJ1-2; a possible D gene is TRBD1 (5 bases). The ends were cut back, 6 bases at V and 1 base at J, with 9 bases in the middle. Germline V gene lookup returns CDR1 MDHEN and CDR2 SYDVKM. The CDR3 has 13 residues.